The 23 T cell receptor beta chains listed next were all sequenced from one sample in a study of T cells after somatic rescue of genetic block. TCRdb's copy holds only in-frame clones and misses some; the assay was immunoSEQ multiplex PCR. Of some 68,000 clones in the sample, roughly 90% were seen once. The specimen sequenced was peripheral blood mononuclear cells (PBMCs). These TCRs come from a young man.

The chain combines TRBV2 with TRBJ2-7; a weak D match, TRBD1 (6 bases). This CDR3 is 14 amino acids long. Germline V gene sequence: CDR1 SNHLY, CDR2 FYNNEI. V was shortened by 4 bases and J by 2 bases, with 12 bases between the two germline ends. CDR3 nucleotides: TGTGCCAGCAGTGCCCCGGGACAAGCCTACGAGCAGTACTTC. Its protein is CASSAPGQAYEQYF.

This chain joins TRBV7-2 and TRBJ2-2, with D maybe TRBD1 (6 bases). This CDR3 comprises 14 residues. Trimming cost V 5 bases and J 3 bases, with 10 bases left between them. Looked up from germline, CDR1 is SGHTA and CDR2 is FQGNSA. The CDR3 loop reads CASSLQGYTGELFF. CDR3 nucleotide sequence: TGTGCCAGCAGCCTACAGGGTTACACCGGGGAGCTGTTTTTT.

The chain joins TRBV6-5 to TRBJ2-7; D is unclear. Germline CDR1 is MNHEY and CDR2 is SVGAGI. V was cut by 0 bases and J by 2 bases, with 14 bases left in between. CDR3 size: 16 residues. This chain's CDR3 is CASSYSIGPVTYEQYF. The CDR3 DNA is TGTGCCAGCAGTTACTCGATTGGCCCTGTTACCTACGAGCAGTACTTC.

The chain combines TRBV6-5 with TRBJ2-5; a possible D gene is TRBD1 (7 bases). This CDR3 spans 15 amino acids. Trimming cost V 5 bases and J 0 bases, with 13 bases left between them. Germline loops: CDR1 MNHEY, CDR2 SVGAGI. This CDR3 reads CASSQGGPYQETQYF. As DNA, the CDR3 is TGTGCCAGCAGTCAGGGGGGACCGTACCAAGAGACCCAGTACTTC.

The CDR3 region is CASSVRGASTDTQYF. DNA for the CDR3: TGTGCCAGCAGCGTAAGGGGGGCGAGCACAGATACGCAGTATTTT. The V and J genes are TRBV9 and TRBJ2-3; D tentatively fits TRBD1 or TRBD2 (6 bases each). Per germline, CDR1 SGDLS and CDR2 YYNGEE. V dropped 1 base and J dropped 0 bases, with 9 bases sitting between them. This CDR3 contains 15 residues.

V is TRBV5-1 and J is TRBJ1-1, with no clear D. V gave up 3 bases and J gave up 1 base, with 7 bases separating them. The V gene's germline CDR1 is SGHRS and CDR2 YFSETQ. This CDR3 region has 13 residues. The CDR3 DNA sequence: TGCGCCAGCAGCTCCCCCCCGAACACTGAAGCTTTCTTT. It encodes CASSSPPNTEAFF.

A single count supports this clone. For the CDR3, the DNA is TGTGCCAGCAGCCAGGCTAGCGACTCCTACGAGCAGTACTTC. The encoded protein is CASSQASDSYEQYF. This sequence joins TRBV4-2 and TRBJ2-7, with D maybe TRBD2 (6 bases). The CDR3 has 14 residues. The germline gives CDR1 LGHNA, CDR2 YNFKEQ. The ends were cut back, 3 bases at V and 0 bases at J, with 9 bases in the middle.

CDR3 region: CASRPGLAGDTQYF. The CDR3 DNA is TGTGCCAGCAGGCCGGGACTAGCGGGAGATACGCAGTATTTT. This rearrangement joins TRBV6-5 to TRBJ2-3, with 12 bases identical to TRBD2. The germline CDR1 and CDR2 sequences are MNHEY and SVGAGI. The CDR3 is 14 amino acids. With V trimmed by 6 bases and J by 5 bases, 3 bases remained unmatched.

The chain joins TRBV5-6 to TRBJ1-5; the D gene is possibly TRBD1 (5 bases). The CDR3 spans 15 residues. V lost 1 base, J lost 4 bases, and 12 bases lay in between. In germline, CDR1 is SGHDT, CDR2 YYEEEE. The CDR3 DNA follows: TGTGCCAGCAGCTTGACGGGGGGGTGGAATCAGCCCCAGCATTTT. It encodes CASSLTGGWNQPQHF. The full variable domain, with the rest looked up from reference TRBV5-6 and TRBJ1-5, is DAGVTQSPTHLIKTRGQQVTLRCSPKSGHDTVSWYQQALGQGPQFIFQYYEEEERQRGNFPDRFSGHQFPNYSSELNVNALLLGDSALYLCASSLTGGWNQPQHFGDGTRLSIL.

The chain recombines TRBV6-5 with TRBJ2-7; D might be TRBD1 or TRBD2, each matching 5 bases. V lost 4 bases and J lost 2, with 12 bases in between. The length of the CDR3 is 14 residues. Germline values: CDR1 MNHEY, CDR2 SVGAGI. CDR3: CASSSGTDTYEQYF. The CDR3 bases are TGTGCCAGCAGTTCCGGGACGGATACCTACGAGCAGTACTTC.

This rearrangement joins TRBV4-2 to TRBJ2-7, with a weak D call TRBD1 (6 bases). This CDR3 region has 14 residues. V was cut by 2 bases and J by 1 base, with 9 bases left in between. In germline, CDR1 is LGHNA, CDR2 YNFKEQ. CDR3: CASSQPDRSYEQYF. The CDR3 nucleotides are TGTGCCAGCAGCCAACCCGACAGGTCCTACGAGCAGTACTTC.

The chain couples TRBV18 to TRBJ1-1; 11 nucleotides match TRBD1. CDR1 and CDR2 (germline): KGHSH, LQKENI. The CDR3 sequence is 16 residues long. Trimming cost V 3 bases and J 4 bases; bases outside gene matches: 7. This CDR3 is CASSPKGQGASTEAFF. CDR3 DNA: TGTGCCAGCTCACCGAAAGGACAGGGGGCGAGCACTGAAGCTTTCTTT.

This chain connects TRBV5-1 to TRBJ2-5; 8 nucleotides agree with TRBD2. This CDR3 is built from 14 residues. Germline CDR1 reads SGHRS; CDR2 reads YFSETQ. The V segment lost 4 bases and the J segment 2 bases; nucleotides outside the gene matches: 4. The CDR3 DNA follows: TGCGCCAGCAGCCGCGGCGGGGGGCAAGAGACCCAGTACTTC. Encoded protein: CASSRGGGQETQYF.

This chain connects TRBV6-1 to TRBJ2-7; 7 nucleotides match TRBD2. This CDR3 is built from 16 residues. Germline loops: CDR1 MNHNS, CDR2 SASEGT. V gave up 4 bases and J gave up 5 bases; unmatched junction bases: 14. The CDR3 sequence: CASSGLSGERGDEQYF. Written as DNA, the CDR3 is TGTGCCAGCAGTGGACTCAGCGGGGAGCGAGGGGACGAGCAGTACTTC.

The chain links TRBV4-1 to TRBJ2-5; D tentatively reads TRBD1 or TRBD2 (5 bases each). Trimming shortened V by 0 bases and J by 3 bases, and 11 bases separated the two germline ends. Germline lookup yields CDR1 MGHRA and CDR2 YSYEKL. The CDR3 has 15 residues. The CDR3 loop reads CASSQEVEGKETQYF. The DNA of the CDR3 is TGCGCCAGCAGCCAAGAGGTCGAGGGGAAAGAGACCCAGTACTTC.

This chain connects TRBV27 to TRBJ2-1; TRBD2 agrees at 12 bases. Trimming took 6 bases from V and 6 from J; bases not matched to a gene: 15. This CDR3 contains 18 residues. Germline V gives CDR1 MNHEY, CDR2 SMNVEV (reference sequence). CDR3 loop: CASSDGLAGSHRPNEQFF. The CDR3 bases are TGTGCCAGCAGCGATGGACTAGCGGGGTCCCATCGGCCCAATGAGCAGTTCTTC.

The genes are TRBV23-1 and TRBJ1-2; the D is unclear. TRBV23-1 is recorded as an ORF, its role being uncertain. V was pared by 4 bases and J by 2 bases, with 14 bases between. The length of the CDR3 is 15 residues. The chain's CDR3 is CASSPLLGPNYGYTF. CDR3 bases: TGCGCCAGCAGTCCGCTGTTGGGCCCCAACTATGGCTACACCTTC.

The chain uses TRBV7-6 and TRBJ2-1; D is unclear. Trimming shortened V by 0 bases and J by 6 bases, and 6 bases separated the two germline ends. Germline V gene lookup returns CDR1 SGHVS and CDR2 FNYEAQ. This CDR3 contains 13 residues. For the CDR3, the DNA is TGTGCCAGCAGCTTAGCGTCTTTCAATGAGCAGTTCTTC. This encodes CASSLASFNEQFF.

The J gene is TRBJ1-2, the V gene TRBV10-3; 7 nucleotides agree with TRBD1. Germline loops: CDR1 ENHRY, CDR2 SYGVKD. J gave up 4 bases and V 6 bases, and 8 bases lay outside the gene matches. This CDR3 has 14 amino acids. CDR3 residues: CAIRIGTASYGYTF. The CDR3 nucleotides read TGTGCCATCAGGATAGGGACAGCTTCCTATGGCTACACCTTC.

J is TRBJ1-1 and V is TRBV30, with 8 bases lining up with TRBD1. J gave up 4 bases and V 5 bases, and 9 bases lay outside the gene matches. The length of the CDR3 is 14 residues. From germline, CDR1 is GTSNPN and CDR2 SVGIG (reference sequence). CDR3 coding DNA: TGTGCCTGGGCCGGGGACAGGATATCCACTGAAGCTTTCTTT. It codes for CAWAGDRISTEAFF. Drawing the rest from reference TRBV30 and TRBJ1-1, the complete variable domain is SQTIHQWPATLVQPVGSPLSLECTVEGTSNPNLYWYRQAAGRGLQLLFYSVGIGQISSEVPQNLSASRPQDRQFILSSKKLLLSDSGFYLCAWAGDRISTEAFFGQGTRLTVV.

Here the CDR3 reads CASSQQPGQSYEQYF. CDR3 nucleotides: TGTGCCAGCAGCCAACAACCGGGACAATCCTACGAGCAGTACTTC. J is TRBJ2-7 and V is TRBV5-5, with D perhaps TRBD1 (6 bases). Trimming pared 4 bases from V and 1 base from J, leaving 15 bases between. CDR1 is SGHKS, CDR2 YYEKEE, per germline (reference sequence). This CDR3 region has 15 residues.

The J gene is TRBJ1-1, the V gene TRBV7-9; D unclear. CDR1 SEHNR and CDR2 FQNEAQ come from the germline V gene (reference sequence). The CDR3 runs 14 residues. The V end lost 5 bases, the J end lost 6 bases, and 16 bases lay between the germline ends. The CDR3 loop reads CASSPVEGKAEAFF. The CDR3 DNA is TGTGCCAGCAGCCCAGTGGAGGGTAAGGCTGAAGCTTTCTTT.

The chain employs TRBV5-1 and TRBJ2-5; TRBD1 matches at 10 bases. Trimming took 2 bases from V and 5 from J; bases not matched to a gene: 12. Germline V lookup: CDR1 SGHRS, CDR2 YFSETQ. The length of the CDR3 is 17 residues. The CDR3 loop reads CASSFGTGVSRRETQYF. The CDR3 DNA reads TGCGCCAGCAGCTTTGGGACAGGGGTTTCTAGGCGGGAGACCCAGTACTTC.